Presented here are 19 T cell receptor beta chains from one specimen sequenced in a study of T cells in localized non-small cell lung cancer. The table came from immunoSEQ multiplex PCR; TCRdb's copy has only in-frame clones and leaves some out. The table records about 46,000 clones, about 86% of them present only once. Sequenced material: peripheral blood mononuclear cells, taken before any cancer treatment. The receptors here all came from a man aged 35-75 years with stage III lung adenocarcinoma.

The CDR3 loop is CASSPERNTGELFF. DNA of the CDR3: TGTGCCAGCTCCCCCGAACGGAACACCGGGGAGCTGTTTTTT. V usage is TRBV9 and J usage is TRBJ2-2; D is ambiguous. V was shortened by 7 bases and J by 1 base, with 11 bases between the two germline ends. CDR1 and CDR2 (germline): SGDLS, YYNGEE. The CDR3 sequence is 14 residues long.

CDR3 bases: TGCGCCAGCAGCTATTCTTTAGCGAGGAGCTCCTACAATGAGCAGTTCTTC. Its translation is CASSYSLARSSYNEQFF. The chain combines TRBV5-1 with TRBJ2-1, with D perhaps TRBD2 (5 bases). V was shortened by 3 bases and J by 0 bases, with 16 bases between the two germline ends. CDR1 is SGHRS and CDR2 is YFSETQ in the germline V gene. This CDR3 contains 17 residues.

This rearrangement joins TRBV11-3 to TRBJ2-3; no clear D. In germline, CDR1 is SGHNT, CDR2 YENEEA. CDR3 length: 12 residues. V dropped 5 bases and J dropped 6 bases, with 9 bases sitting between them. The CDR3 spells CASSRPRDTQYF. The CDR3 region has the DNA TGTGCCAGCAGCAGACCTCGGGATACGCAGTATTTT. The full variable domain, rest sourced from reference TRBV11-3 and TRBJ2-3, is EAGVVQSPRYKIIEKKQPVAFWCNPISGHNTLYWYLQNLGQGPELLIRYENEEAVDDSQLPKDRFSAERLKGVDSTLKIQPAELGDSAVYLCASSRPRDTQYFGPGTRLTVL.

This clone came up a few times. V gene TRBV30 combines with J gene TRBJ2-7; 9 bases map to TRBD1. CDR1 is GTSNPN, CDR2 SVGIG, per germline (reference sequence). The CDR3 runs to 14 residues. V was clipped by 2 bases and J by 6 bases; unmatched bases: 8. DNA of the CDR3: TGTGCCTGGAGTTCGGGACAGGGATCGGCCGAGCAGTACTTC. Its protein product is CAWSSGQGSAEQYF.

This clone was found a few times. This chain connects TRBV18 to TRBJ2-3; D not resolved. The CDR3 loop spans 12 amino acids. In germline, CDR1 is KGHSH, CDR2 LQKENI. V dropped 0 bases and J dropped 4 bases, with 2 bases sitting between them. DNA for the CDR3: TGTGCCAGCTCACCACCTGCAGATACGCAGTATTTT. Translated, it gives CASSPPADTQYF.

The CDR3 loop is CASSRGGGYEQYF. As DNA, the CDR3 is TGTGCCAGCAGTCGTGGCGGGGGGTACGAGCAGTACTTC. V usage is TRBV25-1 and J usage is TRBJ2-7, with 8 positions matching TRBD2. Unmatched junction bases numbered 4, after V lost 5 bases and J lost 4 bases. This CDR3 is 13 amino acids long. Germline lookup yields CDR1 MGHDK and CDR2 SYGVNS.

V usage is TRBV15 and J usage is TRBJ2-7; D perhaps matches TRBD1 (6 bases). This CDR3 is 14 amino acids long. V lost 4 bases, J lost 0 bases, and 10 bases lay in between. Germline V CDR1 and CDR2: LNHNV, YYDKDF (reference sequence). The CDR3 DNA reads TGTGCCACCAGCAAGCGACAGGCCTCCTACGAGCAGTACTTC. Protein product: CATSKRQASYEQYF.

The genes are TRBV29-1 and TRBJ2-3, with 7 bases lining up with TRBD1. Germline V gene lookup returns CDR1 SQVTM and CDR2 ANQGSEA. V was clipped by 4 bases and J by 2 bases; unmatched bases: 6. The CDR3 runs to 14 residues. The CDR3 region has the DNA TGCAGCGTTGGGACAGGATCCCTCACAGATACGCAGTATTTT. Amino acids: CSVGTGSLTDTQYF.

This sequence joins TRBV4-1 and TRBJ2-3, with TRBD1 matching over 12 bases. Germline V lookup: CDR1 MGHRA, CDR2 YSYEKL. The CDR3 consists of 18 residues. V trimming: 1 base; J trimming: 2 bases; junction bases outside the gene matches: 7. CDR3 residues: CASSQGWGQGAFTDTQYF. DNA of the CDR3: TGCGCCAGCAGCCAAGGGTGGGGACAGGGGGCTTTCACAGATACGCAGTATTTT.

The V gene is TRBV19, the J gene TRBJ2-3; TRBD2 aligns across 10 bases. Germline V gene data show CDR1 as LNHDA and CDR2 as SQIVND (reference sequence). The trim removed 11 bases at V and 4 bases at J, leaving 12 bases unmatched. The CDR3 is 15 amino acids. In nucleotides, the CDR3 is TGTGCCTCCACTGAGCGGGGGGGCCTAGCAGATACGCAGTATTTT. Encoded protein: CASTERGGLADTQYF.

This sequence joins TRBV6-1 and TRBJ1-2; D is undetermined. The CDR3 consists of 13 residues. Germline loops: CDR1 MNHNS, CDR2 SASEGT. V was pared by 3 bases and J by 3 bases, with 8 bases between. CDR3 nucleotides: TGTGCCAGCAGTGACCGGAATGACTATGGCTACACCTTC. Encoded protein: CASSDRNDYGYTF.

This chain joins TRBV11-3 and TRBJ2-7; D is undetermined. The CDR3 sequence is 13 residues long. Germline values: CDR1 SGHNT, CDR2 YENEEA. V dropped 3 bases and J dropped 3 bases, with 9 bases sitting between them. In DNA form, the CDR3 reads TGTGCCAGCAGCTTCGGCGCCAGCTACGAGCAGTACTTC. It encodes CASSFGASYEQYF.

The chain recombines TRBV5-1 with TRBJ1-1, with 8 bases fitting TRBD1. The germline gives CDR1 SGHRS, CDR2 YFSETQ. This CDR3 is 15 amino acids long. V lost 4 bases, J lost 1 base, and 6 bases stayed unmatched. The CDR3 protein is CASSENRGANTEAFF. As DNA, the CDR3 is TGCGCCAGCAGCGAGAACAGGGGGGCGAACACTGAAGCTTTCTTT.

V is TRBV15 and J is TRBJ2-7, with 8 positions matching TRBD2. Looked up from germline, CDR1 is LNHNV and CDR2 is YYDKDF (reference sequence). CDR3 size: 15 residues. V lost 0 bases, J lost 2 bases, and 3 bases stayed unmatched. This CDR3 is CATSREAGGAYEQYF. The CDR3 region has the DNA TGTGCCACCAGCAGAGAGGCGGGGGGCGCCTACGAGCAGTACTTC. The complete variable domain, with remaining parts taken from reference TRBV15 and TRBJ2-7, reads DAMVIQNPRYQVTQFGKPVTLSCSQTLNHNVMYWYQQKSSQAPKLLFHYYDKDFNNEADTPDNFQSRRPNTSFCFLDIRSPGLGDTAMYLCATSREAGGAYEQYFGPGTRLTVT.

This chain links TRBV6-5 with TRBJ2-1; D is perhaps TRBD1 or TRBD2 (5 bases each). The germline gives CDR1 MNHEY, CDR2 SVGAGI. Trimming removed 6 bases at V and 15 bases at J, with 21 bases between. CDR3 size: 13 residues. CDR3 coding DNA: TGTGCCAGCAGGATAGGGACCGCCCACGGGGCGTTCTTC. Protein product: CASRIGTAHGAFF.

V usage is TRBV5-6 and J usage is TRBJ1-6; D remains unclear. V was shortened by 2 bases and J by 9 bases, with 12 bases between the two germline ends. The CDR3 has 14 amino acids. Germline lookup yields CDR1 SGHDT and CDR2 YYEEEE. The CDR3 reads CASSFWSSGSPLHF. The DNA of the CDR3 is TGTGCCAGCAGCTTTTGGTCCTCGGGTTCACCCCTCCACTTT.

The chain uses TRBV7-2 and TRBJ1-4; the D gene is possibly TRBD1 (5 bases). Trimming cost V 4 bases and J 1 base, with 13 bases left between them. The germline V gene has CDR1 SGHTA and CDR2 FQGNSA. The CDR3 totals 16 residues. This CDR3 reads CASSSLGALTNEKLFF. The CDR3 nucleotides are TGTGCCAGCAGCTCGCTCGGGGCCTTAACTAATGAAAAACTGTTTTTT.

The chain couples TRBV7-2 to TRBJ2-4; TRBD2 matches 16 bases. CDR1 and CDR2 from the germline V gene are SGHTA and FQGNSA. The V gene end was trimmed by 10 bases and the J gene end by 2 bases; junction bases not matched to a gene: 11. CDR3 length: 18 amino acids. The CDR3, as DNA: TGTGCCACCTCGGAGGGACTAGCGGGGGGGCGGACCAAAAACATTCAGTACTTC. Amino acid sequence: CATSEGLAGGRTKNIQYF.

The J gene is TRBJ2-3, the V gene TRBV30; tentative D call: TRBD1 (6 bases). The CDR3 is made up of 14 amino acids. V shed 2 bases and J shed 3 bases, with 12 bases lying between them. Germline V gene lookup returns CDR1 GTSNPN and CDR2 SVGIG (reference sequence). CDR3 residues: CAWSLGAETDTQYF. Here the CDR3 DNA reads TGTGCCTGGAGTTTGGGGGCAGAGACAGATACGCAGTATTTT.